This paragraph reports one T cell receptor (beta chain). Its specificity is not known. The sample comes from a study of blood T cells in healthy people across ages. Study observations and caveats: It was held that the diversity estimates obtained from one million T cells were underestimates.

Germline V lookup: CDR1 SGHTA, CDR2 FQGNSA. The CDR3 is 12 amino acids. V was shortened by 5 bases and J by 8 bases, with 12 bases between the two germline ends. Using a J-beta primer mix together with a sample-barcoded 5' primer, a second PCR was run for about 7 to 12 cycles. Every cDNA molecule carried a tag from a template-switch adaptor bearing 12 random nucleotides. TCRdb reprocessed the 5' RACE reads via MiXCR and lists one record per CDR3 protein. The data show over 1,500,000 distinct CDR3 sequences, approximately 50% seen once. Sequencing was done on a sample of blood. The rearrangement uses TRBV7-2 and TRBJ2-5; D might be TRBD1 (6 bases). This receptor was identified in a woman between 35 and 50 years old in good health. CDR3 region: CASSLRQDTQYF. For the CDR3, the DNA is TGTGCCAGCAGCCTAAGACAGGATACCCAGTACTTC.